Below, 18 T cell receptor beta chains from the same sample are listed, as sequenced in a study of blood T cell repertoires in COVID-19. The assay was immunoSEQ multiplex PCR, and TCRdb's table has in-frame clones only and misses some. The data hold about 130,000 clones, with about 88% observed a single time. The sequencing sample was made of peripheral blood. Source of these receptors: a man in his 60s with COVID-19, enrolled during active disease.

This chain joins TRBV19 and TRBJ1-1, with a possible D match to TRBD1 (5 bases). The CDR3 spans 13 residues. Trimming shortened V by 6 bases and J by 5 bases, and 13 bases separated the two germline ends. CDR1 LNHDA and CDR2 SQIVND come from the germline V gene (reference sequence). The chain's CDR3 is CASSNWGGTEAFF. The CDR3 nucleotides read TGTGCCAGTAGCAACTGGGGGGGGACTGAAGCTTTCTTT.

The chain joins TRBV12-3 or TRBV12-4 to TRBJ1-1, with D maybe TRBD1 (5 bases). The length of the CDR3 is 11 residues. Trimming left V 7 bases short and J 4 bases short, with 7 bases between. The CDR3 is CASTGVTEAFF. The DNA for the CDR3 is TGTGCCAGCACGGGGGTCACTGAAGCTTTCTTT.

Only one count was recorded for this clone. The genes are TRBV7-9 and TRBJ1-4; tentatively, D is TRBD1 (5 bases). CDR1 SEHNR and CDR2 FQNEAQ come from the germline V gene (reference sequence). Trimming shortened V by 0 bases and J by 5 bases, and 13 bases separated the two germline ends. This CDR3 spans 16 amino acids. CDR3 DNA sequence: TGTGCCAGCAGCTTAGCCCCGGGGGAGGTAAATGAAAAACTGTTTTTT. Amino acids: CASSLAPGEVNEKLFF.

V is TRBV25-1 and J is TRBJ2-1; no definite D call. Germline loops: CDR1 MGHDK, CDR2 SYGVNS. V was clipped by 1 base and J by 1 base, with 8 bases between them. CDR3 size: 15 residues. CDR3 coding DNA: TGTGCCAGCAGTGAATCAACTGTATCCTACAATGAGCAGTTCTTC. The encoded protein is CASSESTVSYNEQFF.

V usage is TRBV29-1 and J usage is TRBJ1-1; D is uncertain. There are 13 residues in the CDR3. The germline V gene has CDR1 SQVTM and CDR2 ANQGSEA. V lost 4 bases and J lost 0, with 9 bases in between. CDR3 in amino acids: CSVVAGLNTEAFF. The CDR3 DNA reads TGCAGCGTTGTTGCCGGTTTGAACACTGAAGCTTTCTTT.

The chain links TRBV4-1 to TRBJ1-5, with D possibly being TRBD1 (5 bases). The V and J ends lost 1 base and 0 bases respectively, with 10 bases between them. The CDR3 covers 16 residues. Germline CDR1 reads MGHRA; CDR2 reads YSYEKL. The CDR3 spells CASSQGRGLSNQPQHF. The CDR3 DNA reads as TGCGCCAGCAGCCAAGGAAGGGGCCTTAGCAATCAGCCCCAGCATTTT.

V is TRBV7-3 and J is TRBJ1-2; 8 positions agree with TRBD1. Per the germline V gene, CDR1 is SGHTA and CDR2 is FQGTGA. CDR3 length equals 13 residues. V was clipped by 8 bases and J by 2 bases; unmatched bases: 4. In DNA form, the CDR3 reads TGTGCCAGCGGACAGGGACGGAACTATGGCTACACCTTC. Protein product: CASGQGRNYGYTF.

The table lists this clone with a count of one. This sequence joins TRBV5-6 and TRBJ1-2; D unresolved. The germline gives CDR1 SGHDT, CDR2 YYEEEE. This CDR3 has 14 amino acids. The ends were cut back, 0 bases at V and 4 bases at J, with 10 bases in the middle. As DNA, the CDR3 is TGTGCCAGCAGCTTGGGACGCAGGATCTATGGCTACACCTTC. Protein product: CASSLGRRIYGYTF.

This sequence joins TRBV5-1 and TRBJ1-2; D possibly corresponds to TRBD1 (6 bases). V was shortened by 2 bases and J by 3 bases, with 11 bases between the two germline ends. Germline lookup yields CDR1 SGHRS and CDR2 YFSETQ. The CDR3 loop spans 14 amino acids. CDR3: CASSLTGIDYGYTF. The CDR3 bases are TGCGCCAGCAGCTTAACAGGGATCGACTATGGCTACACCTTC.

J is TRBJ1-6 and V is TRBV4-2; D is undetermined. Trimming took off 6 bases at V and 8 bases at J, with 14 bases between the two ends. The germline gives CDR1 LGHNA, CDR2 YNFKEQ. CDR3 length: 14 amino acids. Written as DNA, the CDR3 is TGTGCCAGCAGGGTGGCAGGCGAGTATTCACCCCTCCACTTT. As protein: CASRVAGEYSPLHF.

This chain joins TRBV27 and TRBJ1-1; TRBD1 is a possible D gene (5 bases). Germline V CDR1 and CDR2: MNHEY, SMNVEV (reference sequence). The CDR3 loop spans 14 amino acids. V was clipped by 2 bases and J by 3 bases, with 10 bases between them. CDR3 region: CASSLRRADTEAFF. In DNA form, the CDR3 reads TGTGCCAGCAGTTTACGCAGGGCTGACACTGAAGCTTTCTTT.

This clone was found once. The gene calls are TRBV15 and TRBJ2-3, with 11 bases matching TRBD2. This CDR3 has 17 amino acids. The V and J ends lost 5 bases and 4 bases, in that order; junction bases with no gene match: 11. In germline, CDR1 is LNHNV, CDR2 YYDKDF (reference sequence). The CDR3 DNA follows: TGTGCCACCAGCCGATCTTTTAGCGGGAGGGGTGCAGATACGCAGTATTTT. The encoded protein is CATSRSFSGRGADTQYF.

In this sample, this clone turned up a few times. The CDR3: CASSTRGESLHF. In nucleotides, the CDR3 is TGTGCCAGCAGCACGCGGGGCGAGTCCCTCCACTTT. This chain joins TRBV7-6 and TRBJ1-6; perhaps TRBD1 as D (5 bases). Germline CDR1 is SGHVS and CDR2 is FNYEAQ. CDR3 length equals 12 residues. With 5 bases removed from V and 14 bases from J, the gap between germline ends came to 13 bases.

This CDR3 is CASRASGSYNEQFF. The CDR3 DNA follows: TGTGCCAGCAGAGCTAGCGGCTCCTACAATGAGCAGTTCTTC. The J gene is TRBJ2-1, the V gene TRBV3-1 (or the pseudogene TRBV3-2), with TRBD2 matching over 7 bases. The ends lost 6 bases at V and 0 bases at J; junction bases unmatched: 2. Germline V CDR1 and CDR2: LGHDT, YNNKEL (reference sequence). CDR3 length: 14 amino acids.

CDR3 sequence reads: CASSMGTSGFREQFF. Here the CDR3 DNA reads TGTGCCAGTAGTATGGGGACTAGCGGGTTTAGGGAGCAGTTCTTC. This chain uses TRBV19 with TRBJ2-1, with TRBD2 matching over 12 bases. Germline assignment: CDR1 LNHDA and CDR2 SQIVND (reference sequence). With V trimmed by 3 bases and J by 10 bases, 7 bases remained unmatched. There are 15 residues in the CDR3.

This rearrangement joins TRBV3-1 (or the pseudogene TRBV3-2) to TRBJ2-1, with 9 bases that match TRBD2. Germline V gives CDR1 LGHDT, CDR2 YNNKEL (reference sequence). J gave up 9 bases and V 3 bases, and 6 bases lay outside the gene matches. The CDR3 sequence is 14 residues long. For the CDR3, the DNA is TGTGCCAGCAGCCAGCTAGCGGGAACGATTGAGCAGTTCTTC. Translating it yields CASSQLAGTIEQFF.

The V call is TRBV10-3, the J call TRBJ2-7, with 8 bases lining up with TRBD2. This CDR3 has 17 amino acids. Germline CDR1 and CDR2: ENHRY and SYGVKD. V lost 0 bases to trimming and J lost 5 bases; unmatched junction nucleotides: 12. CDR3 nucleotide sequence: TGTGCCATCAGTGAGTCCAGCGGGAGTTACGTTCCCCACGAGCAGTACTTC. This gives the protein CAISESSGSYVPHEQYF.

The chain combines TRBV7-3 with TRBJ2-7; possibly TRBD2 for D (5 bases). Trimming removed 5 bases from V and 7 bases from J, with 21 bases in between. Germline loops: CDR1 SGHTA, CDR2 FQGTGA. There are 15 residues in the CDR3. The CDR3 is CASSPLGDRAREQYF. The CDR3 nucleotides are TGTGCCAGCAGCCCGCTGGGAGATCGAGCTCGGGAGCAGTACTTC.